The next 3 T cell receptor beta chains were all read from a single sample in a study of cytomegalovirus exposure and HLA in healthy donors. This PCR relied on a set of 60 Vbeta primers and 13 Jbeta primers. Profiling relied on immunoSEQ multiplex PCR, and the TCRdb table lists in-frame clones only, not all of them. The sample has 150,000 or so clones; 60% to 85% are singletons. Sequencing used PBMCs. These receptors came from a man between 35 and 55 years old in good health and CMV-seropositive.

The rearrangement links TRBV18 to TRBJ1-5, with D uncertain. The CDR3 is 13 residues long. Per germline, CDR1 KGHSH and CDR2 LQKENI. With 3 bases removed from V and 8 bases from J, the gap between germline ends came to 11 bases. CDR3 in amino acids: CASSPTEFKPQHF. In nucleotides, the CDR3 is TGTGCCAGCTCACCCACGGAGTTCAAGCCCCAGCATTTT.

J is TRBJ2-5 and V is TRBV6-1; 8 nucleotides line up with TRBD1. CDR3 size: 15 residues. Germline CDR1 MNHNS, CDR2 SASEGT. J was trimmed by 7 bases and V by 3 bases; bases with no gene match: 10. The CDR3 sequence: CASSDQGAGAGTQYF. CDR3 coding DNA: TGTGCCAGCAGTGACCAGGGGGCCGGAGCAGGGACCCAGTACTTC.

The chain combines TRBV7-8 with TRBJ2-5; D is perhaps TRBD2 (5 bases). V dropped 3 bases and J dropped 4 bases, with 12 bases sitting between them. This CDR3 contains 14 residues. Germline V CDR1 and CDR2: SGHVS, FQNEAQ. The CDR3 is CASSFRARGETQYF. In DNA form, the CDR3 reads TGTGCCAGCAGCTTTAGGGCTCGGGGAGAGACCCAGTACTTC.